This passage covers 19 T cell receptor beta chains from one sample sequenced in a study of T cell changes during pregnancy in multiple sclerosis. Sequenced by immunoSEQ multiplex PCR; TCRdb stores in-frame clones only, minus some. The table has tens of thousands of clones, roughly 90% seen once. The starting material was CD8+ T cells from peripheral blood mononuclear cells, obtained before pregnancy. The receptor set was obtained from a female donor with multiple sclerosis, enrolled in a pregnancy study.

The chain recombines TRBV11-2 with TRBJ1-4, with D perhaps matching TRBD1 (5 bases). Per the germline V gene, CDR1 is SGHAT and CDR2 is FQNNGV. V lost 7 bases, J lost 9 bases, and 21 bases lay in between. This CDR3 is 15 amino acids long. In DNA, the CDR3 is TGTGCCAGCACCTGGGGTGGGGCGGCTCGGCAAAAACTGTTTTTT. This translates into CASTWGGAARQKLFF.

The J gene is TRBJ2-7, the V gene TRBV11-2, with D possibly being TRBD2 (7 bases). With 3 bases removed from V and 0 bases from J, the gap between germline ends came to 12 bases. The CDR3 has 15 residues. Germline V gene data show CDR1 as SGHAT and CDR2 as FQNNGV. The CDR3 loop is CASSLGGGNSYEQYF. Written as DNA, the CDR3 is TGTGCCAGCAGCTTGGGAGGGGGGAACTCCTACGAGCAGTACTTC.

This chain links TRBV25-1 with TRBJ2-2, with 8 bases lining up with TRBD1. Germline V CDR1 and CDR2: MGHDK, SYGVNS. This CDR3 spans 15 amino acids. V shed 8 bases and J 1 base; nucleotides not matched to a gene: 6. The CDR3 DNA sequence: TGTGCCAGCGGTCTACAGGGGGTGAACACCGGGGAGCTGTTTTTT. The encoded protein is CASGLQGVNTGELFF.

The J gene is TRBJ2-1, the V gene TRBV15, with 9 nucleotides matching TRBD1. The CDR3 extends over 14 amino acids. CDR1 is LNHNV and CDR2 is YYDKDF in the germline V gene (reference sequence). V trimming: 3 bases; J trimming: 6 bases; junction bases outside the gene matches: 3. This CDR3 is CATSRDRGLNEQFF. The CDR3 nucleotides are TGTGCCACCAGCAGGGACAGGGGCCTCAATGAGCAGTTCTTC.

The rearrangement uses TRBV9 and TRBJ2-1; TRBD2 agrees at 11 bases. The germline V gene encodes CDR1 SGDLS and CDR2 YYNGEE. The CDR3 length is 15 residues. Trimming removed 2 bases from V and 9 bases from J; junction bases left unmatched: 7. The CDR3 reads CASSVSGGALTEQFF. CDR3 DNA: TGTGCCAGCAGCGTTAGCGGGGGGGCCCTAACTGAGCAGTTCTTC.

The V gene is TRBV7-8, the J gene TRBJ2-7, with TRBD1 matching over 7 bases. This CDR3 comprises 15 residues. Germline V CDR1 and CDR2: SGHVS, FQNEAQ. The junction had 13 bases not matched to a gene; V was cut back by 9 bases and J by 2 bases. The CDR3 DNA is TGTGCCAGTAACTTTAGGGACAGAGAGGCCTACGAGCAGTACTTC. Translated: CASNFRDREAYEQYF.

The V call is TRBV7-3, the J call TRBJ2-1; D remains unclear. V lost 0 bases and J 6 bases, leaving 3 bases between the germline ends. The V gene's germline CDR1 is SGHTA and CDR2 FQGTGA. The CDR3 is 12 residues long. The CDR3 DNA reads TGTGCCAGCAGCTTAACCGGCAATGAGCAGTTCTTC. Its translation is CASSLTGNEQFF.

A single count supports this clone. The chain has TRBV28 and TRBJ2-5; 11 bases map to TRBD2. This CDR3 is 16 amino acids long. Germline-derived CDR1 and CDR2 are MDHEN and SYDVKM. The ends lost 3 bases at V and 2 bases at J; junction bases unmatched: 5. CDR3 coding DNA: TGTGCCAGCAGTTTCGAACTAGCGGGGGTACAAGAGACCCAGTACTTC. This encodes CASSFELAGVQETQYF.

V gene TRBV5-6 combines with J gene TRBJ1-1, with a weak D call TRBD1 (5 bases). Germline CDR1 reads SGHDT; CDR2 reads YYEEEE. This CDR3 is built from 12 residues. Trimming stripped 7 bases from V and 4 bases from J, with 11 bases between. CDR3 region: CASRRGGTEAFF. Written as DNA, the CDR3 is TGTGCCAGCCGGCGGGGGGGCACTGAAGCTTTCTTT. Filled out from reference TRBV5-6 and TRBJ1-1, the complete variable domain reads DAGVTQSPTHLIKTRGQQVTLRCSPKSGHDTVSWYQQALGQGPQFIFQYYEEEERQRGNFPDRFSGHQFPNYSSELNVNALLLGDSALYLCASRRGGTEAFFGQGTRLTVV.

The chain has TRBV29-1 and TRBJ2-2; D remains ambiguous. Germline values: CDR1 SQVTM, CDR2 ANQGSEA. CDR3 length equals 12 residues. Trimming shortened V by 1 base and J by 7 bases, and 7 bases separated the two germline ends. For the CDR3, the DNA is TGCAGCGTTGAAGGTCCAGGCGGGGAGCTGTTTTTT. Translation: CSVEGPGGELFF.

This CDR3 is CASSSEGLNEQFF. The DNA for the CDR3 is TGTGCCAGCAGCTCCGAGGGACTAAATGAGCAGTTCTTC. The chain uses TRBV13 and TRBJ2-1; 7 nucleotides align to TRBD2. CDR1 and CDR2 from the germline V gene are PRHDT and FYEKMQ (reference sequence). J lost 7 bases, V lost 4 bases, and 4 bases had no gene match. CDR3 length: 13 amino acids.

The CDR3 region is CASSPPGTGYDGYTF. In DNA form, the CDR3 reads TGTGCCAGCAGCCCACCTGGGACAGGGTATGATGGCTACACCTTC. The V call is TRBV7-9, the J call TRBJ1-2, with 9 bases aligning to TRBD1. V shed 5 bases and J 6 bases; nucleotides not matched to a gene: 10. Germline assignment: CDR1 SEHNR and CDR2 FQNEAQ (reference sequence). The CDR3 extends over 15 amino acids.

J is TRBJ2-1 and V is TRBV13, with 15 bases aligning to TRBD2. Germline lookup yields CDR1 PRHDT and CDR2 FYEKMQ (reference sequence). The V gene end was trimmed by 5 bases and the J gene end by 2 bases; junction bases not matched to a gene: 13. The CDR3 is 20 residues long. CDR3 bases: TGTGCCAGCAGCGGACAGCCGGGACTAGCGGGGGGTCGAACCTACAATGAGCAGTTCTTC. This gives the protein CASSGQPGLAGGRTYNEQFF. Full variable domain (missing parts from reference TRBV13 and TRBJ2-1): AAGVIQSPRHLIKEKRETATLKCYPIPRHDTVYWYQQGPGQDPQFLISFYEKMQSDKGSIPDRFSAQQFSDYHSELNMSSLELGDSALYFCASSGQPGLAGGRTYNEQFFGPGTRLTVL.

The chain is built from TRBV5-6 and TRBJ2-4; D possibly corresponds to TRBD2 (5 bases). Trimming removed 7 bases from V and 8 bases from J, with 13 bases in between. This CDR3 has 12 amino acids. Per germline, CDR1 SGHDT and CDR2 YYEEEE. The CDR3 loop reads CASSTGSDIQYF. As DNA, the CDR3 is TGTGCCAGCTCCACTGGGAGTGACATTCAGTACTTC.

CDR3 sequence: CASSLGQSYYEQYF. CDR3 DNA: TGTGCCAGCAGTCTCGGACAGTCCTACTACGAGCAGTACTTC. The rearrangement uses TRBV27 and TRBJ2-7, with D possibly TRBD1 on 6 matching bases. V shed 5 bases and J shed 3 bases, with 14 bases lying between them. The CDR3 loop spans 14 amino acids. Germline values: CDR1 MNHEY, CDR2 SMNVEV (reference sequence).

The chain couples TRBV5-6 to TRBJ2-4; TRBD2 agrees at 10 bases. V gave up 0 bases and J gave up 0 bases; unmatched junction bases: 6. Germline loops: CDR1 SGHDT, CDR2 YYEEEE. The CDR3 runs 18 residues. DNA for the CDR3: TGTGCCAGCAGCTTGGCCGCACTAGCGGGGCTAGCCAAAAACATTCAGTACTTC. Encoded protein: CASSLAALAGLAKNIQYF. The whole variable domain, filled in from reference TRBV5-6 and TRBJ2-4, reads DAGVTQSPTHLIKTRGQQVTLRCSPKSGHDTVSWYQQALGQGPQFIFQYYEEEERQRGNFPDRFSGHQFPNYSSELNVNALLLGDSALYLCASSLAALAGLAKNIQYFGAGTRLSVL.

The rearrangement links TRBV27 to TRBJ2-1; 9 bases map to TRBD2. Germline-derived CDR1 and CDR2 are MNHEY and SMNVEV (reference sequence). With V trimmed by 4 bases and J by 0 bases, 7 bases remained unmatched. CDR3 length equals 17 residues. The CDR3 region is CASSSSGLALSYNEQFF. CDR3 DNA sequence: TGTGCCAGCAGTTCGTCGGGACTAGCCCTCTCCTACAATGAGCAGTTCTTC.

The V gene is TRBV11-2, the J gene TRBJ2-3; D not certain. CDR1 SGHAT and CDR2 FQNNGV come from the germline V gene. The CDR3 runs to 12 residues. Trimming shortened V by 1 base and J by 6 bases, and 5 bases separated the two germline ends. The CDR3 reads CASSLVVDTQYF. CDR3 bases: TGTGCCAGCAGCTTAGTCGTTGATACGCAGTATTTT.

This sequence joins TRBV6-4 and TRBJ1-1; a weak D match, TRBD1 (6 bases). The CDR3 covers 13 residues. Germline V gene data show CDR1 as MRHNA and CDR2 as SNTAGT. Trimming removed 6 bases from V and 4 bases from J, with 12 bases in between. The DNA for the CDR3 is TGTGCCAGCAGCTTAGGGGGGGGCACTGAAGCTTTCTTT. It yields the protein CASSLGGGTEAFF.